These 9 T cell receptor beta chains originate from one sample sequenced in a study of blood T cell repertoires in COVID-19. Profiling relied on immunoSEQ multiplex PCR, and the TCRdb table lists in-frame clones only, not all of them. The profile shows 91,000 or so clones, 85% to 90% of them singletons. Sequencing used peripheral blood. The source of these receptors is a human donor in a cohort sampled during active COVID-19.

In nucleotides, the CDR3 is TGCGCCAGCAGCCAAGATCAGGGGGCAGTCTTGGACACTGAAGCTTTCTTT. Translation: CASSQDQGAVLDTEAFF. This sequence joins TRBV4-1 and TRBJ1-1, with TRBD1 matching over 8 bases. CDR1 and CDR2 (germline): MGHRA, YSYEKL. Trimming cost V 0 bases and J 3 bases; bases outside gene matches: 9. This CDR3 spans 17 amino acids.

The rearrangement uses TRBV27 and TRBJ2-1; TRBD2 is a possible D gene (6 bases). Germline loops: CDR1 MNHEY, CDR2 SMNVEV (reference sequence). Trimming stripped 6 bases from V and 0 bases from J, with 12 bases between. This CDR3 region has 15 residues. CDR3 nucleotides: TGTGCCAGCAGCATCTACGGGGGCTCCTACAATGAGCAGTTCTTC. This translates into CASSIYGGSYNEQFF.

The CDR3 DNA reads TGTGCCAGCAGACAAACAGGGTTGAATGAGCAGTTCTTC. It specifies CASRQTGLNEQFF. The V and J genes are TRBV7-2 and TRBJ2-1; possible D gene TRBD1, 6 bases. CDR3 size: 13 residues. V lost 6 bases and J lost 7, with 13 bases in between. Germline V gives CDR1 SGHTA, CDR2 FQGNSA.

The chain uses TRBV18 and TRBJ2-5; weak D call: TRBD2 (7 bases). Germline CDR1 and CDR2: KGHSH and LQKENI. This CDR3 has 16 amino acids. Trimming shortened V by 2 bases and J by 1 base, and 14 bases separated the two germline ends. CDR3 bases: TGTGCCAGCTCACCATTGGGGGGGGGCTTCCAAGAGACCCAGTACTTC. Its protein product is CASSPLGGGFQETQYF. The entire variable domain, with the rest obtained from reference TRBV18 and TRBJ2-5, is as follows: NAGVMQNPRHLVRRRGQEARLRCSPMKGHSHVYWYRQLPEEGLKFMVYLQKENIIDESGMPKERFSAEFPKEGPSILRIQQVVRGDSAAYFCASSPLGGGFQETQYFGPGTRLLVL.

The chain carries TRBV27 and TRBJ1-1; 11 bases are shared with TRBD1. The CDR3 contains 15 residues. Germline values: CDR1 MNHEY, CDR2 SMNVEV (reference sequence). J lost 0 bases, V lost 5 bases, and 2 bases had no gene match. CDR3: CASSLGQGVNTEAFF. CDR3 DNA: TGTGCCAGCAGTCTGGGACAGGGGGTGAACACTGAAGCTTTCTTT.

V is TRBV3-1 (or the pseudogene TRBV3-2) and J is TRBJ2-5; no reliable D call. This CDR3 is built from 13 residues. Germline loops: CDR1 LGHDT, CDR2 YNNKEL (reference sequence). V gave up 1 base and J gave up 5 bases, with 8 bases separating them. In nucleotides, the CDR3 is TGTGCCAGCAGCCAAGGTATTCGGGAGACCCAGTACTTC. It yields the protein CASSQGIRETQYF.

The chain recombines TRBV5-1 with TRBJ2-7; D perhaps matches TRBD1 (6 bases). Trimming took 5 bases from V and 0 from J, leaving 15 bases between them. Germline lookup yields CDR1 SGHRS and CDR2 YFSETQ. This CDR3 contains 15 residues. CDR3 in DNA: TGCGCCAGCAGTCCAGCAGGGGCTTTCTCCTACGAGCAGTACTTC. Translated, it gives CASSPAGAFSYEQYF.

CDR3 in DNA: TGCAGTGCTAGTCTTTTAGCGGGGGGGGTTGAAGGAGAGACCCAGTACTTC. Its translation: CSASLLAGGVEGETQYF. The V and J genes are TRBV20-1 and TRBJ2-5, with TRBD2 matching over 11 bases. V shed 3 bases and J 4 bases; nucleotides not matched to a gene: 13. The CDR3 is 17 amino acids. Germline V gene data show CDR1 as DFQATT and CDR2 as SNEGSKA (reference sequence).

The V gene is TRBV5-1, the J gene TRBJ2-7; 8 bases line up with TRBD1. V was clipped by 4 bases and J by 6 bases; unmatched bases: 9. This CDR3 spans 14 amino acids. Germline CDR1 and CDR2: SGHRS and YFSETQ. The CDR3 DNA is TGCGCCAGCAGCACCAACAGGGGGGTTGGCGAGCAGTACTTC. It codes for CASSTNRGVGEQYF.